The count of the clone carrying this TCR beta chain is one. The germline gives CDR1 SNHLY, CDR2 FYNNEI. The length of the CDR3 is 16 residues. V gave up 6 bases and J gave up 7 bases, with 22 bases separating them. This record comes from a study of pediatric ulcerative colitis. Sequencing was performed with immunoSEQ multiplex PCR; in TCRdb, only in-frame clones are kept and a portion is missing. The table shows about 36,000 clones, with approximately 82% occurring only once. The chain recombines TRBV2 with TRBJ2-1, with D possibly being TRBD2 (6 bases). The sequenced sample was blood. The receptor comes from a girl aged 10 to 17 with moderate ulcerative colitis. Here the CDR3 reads CASRGGPSWLGNEQFF. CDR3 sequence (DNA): TGTGCCAGCAGGGGGGGACCTAGCTGGTTAGGGAATGAGCAGTTCTTC.